This record looks at one TCR beta chain sequence and its context. This clonotype came up many times. The clone's antigen remains unknown. No qualities accompany the bases; no much larger clone lies one base away. This was a case-control study nested in a cohort of healthcare workers in London, UK, who had nasopharyngeal swab PCR tests and blood samples taken every week. Between 23 and 31 March 2020, the week of the UK lockdown, healthcare workers were enrolled and then followed up weekly for as long as 16 weeks. Trimming at the junction amounts to 5 bases on V and 4 bases on J, and the germline ends lie 11 bases apart. The CDR3 has 13 amino acids, counting the end cysteine and phenylalanine. Of the read, only the CDR3 DNA is kept; its 39 bases are in frame from base 1. CDR1 and CDR2 are read off the germline V gene as MNHEY and SVGAGI. This specimen comes from a study of early T cells in non-severe SARS-CoV-2 infection (dated by TCRdb to about 2021). Notes on the research overall: Because TCR sequencing relied on bulk RNA taken from unsorted whole blood, pairing of alpha and beta chains was not possible.

Broad study findings and their caveats: Matching against VDJdb was skewed toward anti-spike CD8 responses, likely underestimated virus-specific expansions, and missed private and CD4 specificities.

Library preparation used 5' RACE. Sequencing used a NextSeq 500. To correct for sequencing error and PCR bias, the TCR library protocol tagged individual cDNA molecules with unique molecular identifiers. Sequencing covered both TCR alpha and beta chains, and within each sample the abundances of alpha and beta sequences were tightly co-correlated. Concerning the study's data processing: V gene, J gene and CDR3 annotation of TCR sequences was performed with Decombinator V4. TCRs were defined as expanded if a significant change between any two time points was detected under a Poisson model with p below 0.0001. TCR abundances were normalised to the total number of TCRs sequenced per sample and expressed as counts per million. TRAV1-2 paired with TRAJ12, TRAJ20 or TRAJ33 defined MAIT TCRs, while TRAV10 paired with TRAJ18 defined iNKT TCRs. A search of VDJdb, accessed on 1 November 2021, was run for TCRs annotated to CMV, EBV and SARS-CoV-2, with TCRs annotated for multiple antigens excluded. TCRdb took the public reads, trimmed them with fastp at Q25, ran MiXCR for clone calling and kept in-frame beta chains. Each record represents a unique CDR3 protein, reported with the most common genes and DNA among its rows. The V and J calls reflect TCRdb's pipeline rather than the authors' work. For this sample the table gives around 44,000 distinct CDR3 sequences, of which around 9.5% were detected only once. Jointly, the top ten make up about 8% of the sample.

Sequencing was performed on whole blood. This receptor was taken from an adult who was a healthcare worker with PCR-confirmed SARS-CoV-2 infection or an uninfected control (not recorded which). The chain was built from TRBV6-5 and TRBJ1-1; too little of a D gene remains to name it. The CDR3 amino acid sequence is: CASSTRSGTEAFF. Read as DNA, the sequence is TGTGCCAGCAGTACCAGAAGTGGCACTGAAGCTTTCTTT.